This passage covers 29 T cell receptor beta chains from one sample sequenced in a study of radiation and T cells in renal cell carcinoma. Repertoires were generated with immunoSEQ multiplex PCR, while TCRdb's copy carries only in-frame clones and drops some. Of around 95,000 clones in the sample, approximately 80% were seen once. Time point denoted: blood 4 weeks post-SBRT, at nephrectomy. Treatment meaning: 15 Gy SBRT to primary tumor, nephrectomy 4 weeks later. Material: blood, obtained from a patient whose treatment included radiotherapy and nephrectomy. The receptors originated from a man aged 55 to 70 with renal cell carcinoma.

The V and J genes are TRBV2 and TRBJ2-2, with unresolved D. Germline V gene lookup returns CDR1 SNHLY and CDR2 FYNNEI. The CDR3 consists of 13 residues. The V end lost 7 bases, the J end lost 1 base, and 7 bases lay between the germline ends. The CDR3 nucleotides read TGTGCCAGCAACAACTTGAACACCGGGGAGCTGTTTTTT. This translates into CASNNLNTGELFF.

This sequence joins TRBV7-2 and TRBJ2-1, with D possibly being TRBD2 (5 bases). V was trimmed by 6 bases and J by 10 bases, leaving 13 bases between them. Germline V gene lookup returns CDR1 SGHTA and CDR2 FQGNSA. CDR3 length: 12 residues. CDR3: CASRSSSREQFF. CDR3 bases: TGTGCCAGCAGATCCTCTAGCAGAGAGCAGTTCTTC. Supplemented by reference TRBV7-2 and TRBJ2-1, the full variable domain reads GAGVSQSPSNKVTEKGKDVELRCDPISGHTALYWYRQSLGQGLEFLIYFQGNSAPDKSGLPSDRFSAERTGGSVSTLTIQRTQQEDSAVYLCASRSSSREQFFGPGTRLTVL.

This chain links TRBV6-1 with TRBJ1-5, with 7 bases fitting TRBD1. The CDR3 is 14 residues long. J was trimmed by 6 bases and V by 4 bases; bases with no gene match: 6. The germline gives CDR1 MNHNS, CDR2 SASEGT. The CDR3 DNA is TGTGCCAGCAGTGCATCAGGGGGAACTCAGCCCCAGCATTTT. As protein: CASSASGGTQPQHF.

DNA of the CDR3: TGTGCCAGTACCCGGACAGGGCAAGAGACCCAGTACTTC. Its protein product is CASTRTGQETQYF. The chain joins TRBV19 to TRBJ2-5, with 8 bases aligning to TRBD1. The CDR3 has 13 residues. Germline assignment: CDR1 LNHDA and CDR2 SQIVND (reference sequence). The J segment lost 2 bases and the V segment lost 7 bases, leaving 3 bases of the junction unmatched.

J is TRBJ1-2 and V is TRBV19, with D possibly matching TRBD1 (5 bases). The CDR3 runs 13 residues. Trimming removed 7 bases at V and 6 bases at J, with 15 bases between. Germline CDR1 and CDR2: LNHDA and SQIVND (reference sequence). CDR3 bases: TGTGCCAGTAACGCGGGGGTCCCCCATGGCTACACCTTC. Protein product: CASNAGVPHGYTF.

The rearrangement links TRBV4-2 to TRBJ1-4; D is perhaps TRBD1 (6 bases). Germline lookup yields CDR1 LGHNA and CDR2 YNFKEQ. The CDR3 consists of 15 residues. The V end was cut by 3 bases, the J end by 7 bases, with 15 bases between. CDR3 in amino acids: CASSHPQTGGEKLFF. CDR3 DNA sequence: TGTGCCAGCAGCCACCCGCAGACAGGAGGTGAAAAACTGTTTTTT.

The chain joins TRBV4-1 to TRBJ2-1; D tentatively reads TRBD1 or TRBD2 (6 bases each). This CDR3 comprises 15 residues. Per germline, CDR1 MGHRA and CDR2 YSYEKL. Between the trimmed V and J ends, which lost 0 bases and 7 bases, there was a span of 13 bases. CDR3 DNA sequence: TGCGCCAGCAGCCAAGACGGGGGCGCGGGAAATGAGCAGTTCTTC. This sequence encodes CASSQDGGAGNEQFF.

This chain links TRBV30 with TRBJ1-2; TRBD1 might be the D (5 bases). From germline, CDR1 is GTSNPN and CDR2 SVGIG (reference sequence). The CDR3 loop spans 12 amino acids. The V and J ends lost 5 bases and 8 bases respectively, with 15 bases between them. The CDR3 bases are TGTGCCTGGCGACCGGGACCTACCGGCTACACCTTC. It specifies CAWRPGPTGYTF. Based on the CDR3 plus reference TRBV30 and TRBJ1-2, the full variable domain is SQTIHQWPATLVQPVGSPLSLECTVEGTSNPNLYWYRQAAGRGLQLLFYSVGIGQISSEVPQNLSASRPQDRQFILSSKKLLLSDSGFYLCAWRPGPTGYTFGSGTRLTVV.

This chain uses TRBV29-1 with TRBJ2-7; D is undetermined. The CDR3 covers 13 residues. CDR1 SQVTM and CDR2 ANQGSEA come from the germline V gene. V lost 5 bases to trimming and J lost 3 bases, with 14 bases between them. CDR3: CSVISPILYEQYF. The DNA for the CDR3 is TGCAGCGTTATCAGCCCAATCCTCTACGAGCAGTACTTC.

CDR3 protein: CASSDSTGNTEAFF. The CDR3 DNA sequence: TGTGCCAGCAGTGACTCGACAGGGAACACTGAAGCTTTCTTT. The chain employs TRBV25-1 and TRBJ1-1; D possibly corresponds to TRBD1 (6 bases). Per the germline V gene, CDR1 is MGHDK and CDR2 is SYGVNS. The ends were cut back, 3 bases at V and 1 base at J, with 9 bases in the middle. The CDR3 runs 14 residues.

V and J are TRBV29-1 and TRBJ1-2; TRBD1 matches at 7 bases. The junction had 14 bases not matched to a gene; V was cut back by 5 bases and J by 5 bases. The CDR3 spans 15 residues. CDR1 is SQVTM and CDR2 is ANQGSEA in the germline V gene. The CDR3 protein is CSVSLRDSLQYGYTF. CDR3 nucleotides: TGCAGCGTTAGTCTTCGGGACAGCCTACAGTATGGCTACACCTTC.

The chain links TRBV29-1 to TRBJ2-7, with 12 bases lining up with TRBD2. This CDR3 has 17 amino acids. The germline V gene has CDR1 SQVTM and CDR2 ANQGSEA. Unmatched junction bases numbered 17, after V lost 4 bases and J lost 7 bases. The CDR3 DNA reads as TGCAGCGTTGTGTTCCCCCCTTCTAGCGGGGGGGTCGAGGAGCAGTACTTC. Residues: CSVVFPPSSGGVEEQYF.

The J gene is TRBJ2-1, the V gene TRBV4-3; 8 bases line up with TRBD2. Unmatched junction bases numbered 16, after V lost 8 bases and J lost 7 bases. The CDR3 spans 16 residues. Per the germline V gene, CDR1 is LGHNA and CDR2 is YSLEER. The CDR3 DNA reads TGCGCCAGCCCGACGGCAAGGACTAGCCGGATGAATGAGCAGTTCTTC. The encoded protein is CASPTARTSRMNEQFF.

Only a few counts were recorded for this clone. The junction differs from germline at one of its ends, possibly a read error. CDR3 in amino acids: CASKMTSF. CDR3 bases: TGTGCCAGCAAGATGACGAGCTTC. The V gene is TRBV18, the J gene TRBJ2-7; the D is unclear. Germline V lookup: CDR1 KGHSH, CDR2 LQKENI. The CDR3 extends over 8 amino acids.

This clone was counted only a few times. V is TRBV2 and J is TRBJ2-3; D remains ambiguous. CDR3 size: 14 residues. V was clipped by 4 bases and J by 2 bases, with 10 bases between them. Germline lookup yields CDR1 SNHLY and CDR2 FYNNEI. As DNA, the CDR3 is TGTGCCAGCAGTGGTCTGGCTACCACAGATACGCAGTATTTT. Translating gives CASSGLATTDTQYF. Together with reference TRBV2 and TRBJ2-3, the CDR3 gives the full variable domain: EPEVTQTPSHQVTQMGQEVILRCVPISNHLYFYWYRQILGQKVEFLVSFYNNEISEKSEIFDDQFSVERPDGSNFTLKIRSTKLEDSAMYFCASSGLATTDTQYFGPGTRLTVL.

The chain uses TRBV29-1 and TRBJ2-3; tentatively, D is TRBD2 (6 bases). Trimming stripped 3 bases from V and 1 base from J, with 20 bases between. Per the germline V gene, CDR1 is SQVTM and CDR2 is ANQGSEA. The CDR3 length is 17 residues. This chain's CDR3 is CSVDPARGLYRTDTQYF. The CDR3 DNA is TGCAGCGTTGATCCTGCTCGGGGACTGTATCGCACAGATACGCAGTATTTT.

DNA for the CDR3: TGCGCCAGCAGCTTAGCCGGGGGCAACAATCAGCCCCAGCATTTT. Its protein is CASSLAGGNNQPQHF. The chain uses TRBV5-1 and TRBJ1-5; D perhaps matches TRBD1 (6 bases). V lost 2 bases to trimming and J lost 3 bases, with 12 bases between them. Germline V gene data show CDR1 as SGHRS and CDR2 as YFSETQ. This CDR3 has 15 amino acids.

The rearrangement uses TRBV7-2 and TRBJ2-1; TRBD1 might be the D (5 bases). Per the germline V gene, CDR1 is SGHTA and CDR2 is FQGNSA. Trimming removed 2 bases from V and 6 bases from J, with 11 bases in between. The CDR3 extends over 14 amino acids. CDR3 region: CASSLWRQTNEQFF. CDR3 sequence (DNA): TGTGCCAGCAGCTTATGGCGACAGACCAATGAGCAGTTCTTC.

The chain recombines TRBV15 with TRBJ2-1; D not certain. The V and J ends lost 2 bases and 4 bases respectively, with 12 bases between them. The V gene's germline CDR1 is LNHNV and CDR2 YYDKDF (reference sequence). This CDR3 contains 15 residues. CDR3 sequence (DNA): TGTGCCACCAGCAGATACTTCGACTCTTACAATGAGCAGTTCTTC. Protein: CATSRYFDSYNEQFF.

This clone appeared once. V is TRBV4-1 and J is TRBJ2-2; 7 bases match TRBD1. The trim removed 4 bases at V and 2 bases at J, leaving 7 bases unmatched. The CDR3 covers 16 residues. Germline CDR1 and CDR2: MGHRA and YSYEKL. This CDR3 is CASSPRQGLNTGELFF. The CDR3 region has the DNA TGCGCCAGCAGCCCAAGACAGGGATTAAACACCGGGGAGCTGTTTTTT.

The chain is built from TRBV5-1 and TRBJ2-3, with TRBD2 identical over 7 bases. The CDR3 extends over 16 amino acids. The V gene end was trimmed by 2 bases and the J gene end by 2 bases; junction bases not matched to a gene: 8. The germline gives CDR1 SGHRS, CDR2 YFSETQ. The CDR3 DNA reads as TGCGCCAGCAGCTTAGCGGGACCGCCTGACACAGATACGCAGTATTTT. It is translated as CASSLAGPPDTDTQYF.

This clone was detected once. The chain joins TRBV14 to TRBJ2-1, with 14 bases aligning to TRBD2. The germline V gene has CDR1 SGHDN and CDR2 FVKESK. Trimming took 4 bases from V and 8 from J; bases not matched to a gene: 4. The CDR3 is 15 residues long. CDR3 residues: CASSRGLAGEDEQFF. Here the CDR3 DNA reads TGTGCCAGCAGCCGGGGACTAGCGGGAGAGGATGAGCAGTTCTTC.

The V gene is TRBV5-8, the J gene TRBJ2-3; 9 bases map to TRBD1. The V gene's germline CDR1 is SGHTS and CDR2 YDEGEE. CDR3 size: 17 residues. The V gene end was trimmed by 2 bases and the J gene end by 1 base; junction bases not matched to a gene: 8. In DNA form, the CDR3 reads TGTGCCAGCAGCTTCGGGACAGGGCTTGGGGGCACAGATACGCAGTATTTT. It translates to CASSFGTGLGGTDTQYF.

The chain is built from TRBV2 and TRBJ2-7, with 7 bases that match TRBD2. Germline CDR1 is SNHLY and CDR2 is FYNNEI. V lost 6 bases and J lost 3; bases outside the gene matches: 11. The CDR3 is made up of 15 amino acids. CDR3 DNA: TGTGCCAGCAGGGGCTCGATGGGGGACTACTACGAGCAGTACTTC. This encodes CASRGSMGDYYEQYF.

This clone was counted between two and nine times. This chain links TRBV19 with TRBJ2-3; 9 bases are a match to TRBD1. V dropped 5 bases and J dropped 6; count of bases not matched to a gene: 12. The V gene's germline CDR1 is LNHDA and CDR2 SQIVND (reference sequence). The CDR3 runs to 16 residues. The CDR3 DNA is TGTGCCAGTAGTTCACAACGGGACAGGGAGGGGGATACGCAGTATTTT. Encoded protein: CASSSQRDREGDTQYF.

The chain carries TRBV7-8 and TRBJ1-1, with TRBD1 matching over 7 bases. V gave up 7 bases and J gave up 0 bases; unmatched junction bases: 8. The CDR3 extends over 15 amino acids. Germline-derived CDR1 and CDR2 are SGHVS and FQNEAQ. The CDR3 reads CASIPDRAMNTEAFF. As DNA, the CDR3 is TGTGCCAGCATCCCCGACAGGGCAATGAACACTGAAGCTTTCTTT. Combining the CDR3 with reference TRBV7-8 and TRBJ1-1 gives the whole variable domain GAGVSQSPRYKVAKRGQDVALRCDPISGHVSLFWYQQALGQGPEFLTYFQNEAQLDKSGLPSDRFFAERPEGSVSTLKIQRTQQEDSAVYLCASIPDRAMNTEAFFGQGTRLTVV.

V usage is TRBV18 and J usage is TRBJ2-7; the match to TRBD2 covers 7 bases. The germline gives CDR1 KGHSH, CDR2 LQKENI. This CDR3 comprises 15 residues. Germline trimming cut 2 bases from V and 3 bases from J; bases unmatched to any gene: 7. The CDR3 loop reads CASSPGSSGIYEQYF. For the CDR3, the DNA is TGTGCCAGCTCACCAGGTTCTAGCGGTATCTACGAGCAGTACTTC.

The chain is built from TRBV5-4 and TRBJ2-7, with TRBD1 as a possible D gene (6 bases). Germline values: CDR1 SGHNT, CDR2 YYREEE (reference sequence). Trimming shortened V by 4 bases and J by 7 bases, and 9 bases separated the two germline ends. CDR3 length: 11 residues. The chain's CDR3 is CASSLGQEQYF. The CDR3 bases are TGTGCCAGCAGCCTCGGACAGGAGCAGTACTTC.

The chain couples TRBV5-1 to TRBJ2-3; possibly TRBD1 for D (5 bases). Trimming removed 3 bases from V and 2 bases from J, with 22 bases in between. CDR3 length: 18 residues. Germline V gene data show CDR1 as SGHRS and CDR2 as YFSETQ. The CDR3 region is CASSSPSAAGRNTDTQYF. CDR3 sequence (DNA): TGCGCCAGCAGCTCCCCCTCCGCGGCAGGGCGTAACACAGATACGCAGTATTTT.